The present entry profiles one T cell receptor beta chain with its context. This clonotype was observed many times. The antigen it binds to is not known. No clone much larger than this one lies a single base away; base qualities are absent. The data belong to a study of identical twins (dated by TCRdb to about 2016). Turning to the overall study: To test whether fetal clonotypes persist, the study used deep sequencing on TCR alpha and beta repertoires from monozygotic twins, unrelated adults of various ages, and cord blood. To rule out contamination, replicate twin experiments were performed at different times with different library preparation protocols.

As encoded in the germline V gene (reference sequence), CDR1 is LNHDA while CDR2 is SQIVND. The V end loses 1 base and the J end loses 2 bases, and a stretch of 6 bases separates them. Reading from cysteine to phenylalanine, the CDR3 counts 14 amino acids. Only the CDR3 region is kept as DNA, spanning 42 bases read in frame from base 1. Libraries were constructed by 5' RACE. TCRdb lists the instrument as Illumina HiSeq 2000. A universal primer binding site was added through template switching, and the final cDNA carried a unique molecular identifier so that TCR cDNA molecules could be counted accurately. Specific primers in the conserved constant-segment region were used to synthesize first-strand cDNA for TCR alpha and beta chains. Each cDNA library was double barcoded, with a SMART-Mk sample barcode plus Illumina barcodes, to control for contamination. TruSeq adapter sequences along with Illumina sample barcodes were introduced in two successive PCR steps. Sequencing of the TCR alpha and beta cDNA libraries was done on the Illumina HiSeq platform using custom primers. The study's own analysis went as follows. MiGEC processed the raw reads to extract unique molecular identifiers, while MiXCR was used to determine the CDR3 positions. Recombination models were inferred per individual with the repgenHMM and IGoR tools using an EM algorithm. Shared clonotypes were analyzed with the tcR package in R, and sharing was normalized by the product of cloneset sizes. To study raw recombination free of thymic and clonal selection effects, out-of-frame nonproductive sequences were analyzed. TCRdb itself trimmed the public reads at Q25 with fastp, ran MiXCR and retained productive beta chains. Each CDR3 protein gets just one entry, which takes the most common genes and DNA from the rows behind it. None of the V and J calls come from the authors' own analysis; TCRdb made them. Counted in this sample were about 430,000 distinct CDR3 sequences; approximately 17% of them appeared once. In total, the top ten clones hold approximately 12% of the sample.

All donors were healthy Caucasians. Three unrelated non-twin adults were also sequenced: a male aged 18 to 30, a male aged 50 to 60 and a female aged 50 to 60. Using Miltenyi CD45RO+ enrichment and human naive T-cell isolation kits, memory (CD45RO+) and naive T cells were isolated from PBMC. Results the study describes overall, beyond this receptor: Because the same donors could not be followed over many years, the conclusions relied on cross-sectional statistical analysis. Zero-insertion analyses could be partly confounded by invariant T cells such as MAIT and iNKT, though diverse VJ usage argued against such confounding for most clonotypes. In monozygotic twins, out-of-frame TCR alpha sharing was systematically underestimated by recombination models, although the models agreed with sharing between unrelated individuals. Abundant cord blood beta clonotypes carried fewer insertions; young adult naive repertoires showed a weaker similar trend, while memory repertoires showed none. Compared with coincidental sharing between unrelated individuals, out-of-frame TCR alpha sequences shared between twins had an excess of sequences with low generation probability. In beta out-of-frame sequences, excess twin sharing was weaker, because having fewer shared sequences lowered the signal-to-noise ratio.

This TCR derives from a man aged 50-59 years in good health. The sample taken for sequencing was naive T cells sorted from blood. Sample cell subset or site, as interpreted from the label and publication: cells isolated with a human naive T-cell isolation kit. Rearrangement joined TRBV19 to TRBJ2-1; the D gene assignment is ambiguous. The DNA sequence is as follows: TGTGCCAGTAGTATAGGGGGAACCTACAATGAGCAGTTCTTC. Translated, this is CASSIGGTYNEQFF.